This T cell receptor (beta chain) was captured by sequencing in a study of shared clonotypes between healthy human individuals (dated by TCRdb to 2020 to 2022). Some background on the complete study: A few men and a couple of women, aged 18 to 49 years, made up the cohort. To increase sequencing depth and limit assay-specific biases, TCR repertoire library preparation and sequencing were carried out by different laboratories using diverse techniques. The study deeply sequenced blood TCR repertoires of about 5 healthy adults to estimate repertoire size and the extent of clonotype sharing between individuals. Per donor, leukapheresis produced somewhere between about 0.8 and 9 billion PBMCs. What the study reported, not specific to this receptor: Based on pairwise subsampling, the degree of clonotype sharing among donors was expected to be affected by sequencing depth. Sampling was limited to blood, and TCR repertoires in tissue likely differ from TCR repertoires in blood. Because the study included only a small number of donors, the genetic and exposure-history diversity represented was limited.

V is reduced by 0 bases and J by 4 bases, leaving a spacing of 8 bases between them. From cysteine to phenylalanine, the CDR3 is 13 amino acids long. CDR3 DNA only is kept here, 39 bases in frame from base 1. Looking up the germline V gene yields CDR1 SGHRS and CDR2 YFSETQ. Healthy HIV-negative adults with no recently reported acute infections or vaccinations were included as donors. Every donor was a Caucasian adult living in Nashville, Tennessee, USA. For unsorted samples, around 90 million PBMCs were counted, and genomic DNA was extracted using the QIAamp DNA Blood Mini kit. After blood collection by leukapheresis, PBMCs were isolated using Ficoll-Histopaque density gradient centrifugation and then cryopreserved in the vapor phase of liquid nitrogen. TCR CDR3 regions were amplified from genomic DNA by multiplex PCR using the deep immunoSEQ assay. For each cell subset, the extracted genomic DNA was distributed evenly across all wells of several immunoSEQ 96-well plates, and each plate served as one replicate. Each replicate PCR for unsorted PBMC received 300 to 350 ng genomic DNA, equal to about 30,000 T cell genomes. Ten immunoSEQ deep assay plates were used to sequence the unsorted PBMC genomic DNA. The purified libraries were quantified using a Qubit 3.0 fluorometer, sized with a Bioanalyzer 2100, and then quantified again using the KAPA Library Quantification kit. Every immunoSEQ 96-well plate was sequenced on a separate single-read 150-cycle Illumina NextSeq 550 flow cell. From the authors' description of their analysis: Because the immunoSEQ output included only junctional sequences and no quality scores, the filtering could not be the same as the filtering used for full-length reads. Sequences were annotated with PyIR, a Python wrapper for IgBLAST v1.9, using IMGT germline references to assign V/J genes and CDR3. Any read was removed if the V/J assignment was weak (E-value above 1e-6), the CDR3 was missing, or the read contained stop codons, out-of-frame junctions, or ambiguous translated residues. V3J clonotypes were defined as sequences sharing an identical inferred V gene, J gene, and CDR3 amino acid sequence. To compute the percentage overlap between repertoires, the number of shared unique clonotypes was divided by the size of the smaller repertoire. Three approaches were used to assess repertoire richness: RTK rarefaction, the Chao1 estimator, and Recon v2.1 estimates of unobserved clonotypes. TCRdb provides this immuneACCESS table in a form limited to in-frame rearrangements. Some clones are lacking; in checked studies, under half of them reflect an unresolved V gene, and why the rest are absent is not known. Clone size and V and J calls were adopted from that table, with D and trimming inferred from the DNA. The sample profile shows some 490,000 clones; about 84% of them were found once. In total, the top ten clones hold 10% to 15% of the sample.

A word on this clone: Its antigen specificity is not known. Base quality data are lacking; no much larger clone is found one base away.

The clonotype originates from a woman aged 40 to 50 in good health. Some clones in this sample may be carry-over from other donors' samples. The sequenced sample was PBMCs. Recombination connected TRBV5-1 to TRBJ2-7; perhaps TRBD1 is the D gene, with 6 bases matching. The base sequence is TGCGCCAGCAGCTTGGAGGGGGTTTACGAGCAGTACTTC. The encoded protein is CASSLEGVYEQYF.